This TCR beta chain was sequenced during a study of Graves' ophthalmopathy and Graves' hyperthyroidism. This clonotype has a handful of counts. Amplification of the TCR beta CDR3 regions used RNA transcripts (as template). The workflow started with a first-round RT-PCR run with HTBI primers and then moved on to a second-round multiplex PCR. TCRdb re-derived calls from the multiplex PCR reads in MiXCR, one entry per CDR3 protein. The sample yields 660,000 or so distinct CDR3 sequences, about two fifths seen once. From germline, CDR1 is SNHLY and CDR2 FYNNEI. V was pared by 5 bases and J by 3 bases, with 14 bases between. The CDR3 contains 15 residues.

Material: peripheral blood. The source of this sequence is an adult man with Graves' ophthalmopathy. J is TRBJ1-5 and V is TRBV2; D gene unclear. The CDR3 coding sequence is TGTGCCAGCAGTTATGACCCGTACACCAATCAGCCCCAGCATTTT. Protein product: CASSYDPYTNQPQHF.